This T cell receptor beta chain was profiled in a study of regulatory T cells in long-lasting Graves disease. The table lists this clonotype with many counts. CDR3 length: 12 amino acids. Germline CDR1 and CDR2: DFQATT and SNEGSKA (reference sequence). Trimming pared 2 bases from V and 2 bases from J, leaving 7 bases between. Investigators prepared the TCR beta libraries by applying iRepertoire HTBI primers and Arm-PCR of CDR3 regions. TCRdb re-analysed the multiplex PCR reads in MiXCR, keeping a single row per CDR3 protein. This sample has 350,000 to 450,000 distinct CDR3 sequences; 14% to 15% occur once, and the top ten carry 16%. As for time point: newly diagnosed GD, antithyroid drugs for less than 3 months. Isolated PBMC RNA provided the starting material for the TCR library. The sample was also linked to a second study, of T cells in Graves' hyperthyroidism and ophthalmopathy.

V is TRBV20-1 and J is TRBJ2-7, with D unresolved. The sample here was peripheral blood mononuclear cells (PBMCs), taken at new diagnosis, from a patient treated with antithyroid drugs. The clonotype comes from a woman younger than 45 with Graves disease. The CDR3 loop is CSARLTAYEQYF. CDR3 DNA: TGCAGTGCTAGACTCACAGCCTACGAGCAGTACTTC.